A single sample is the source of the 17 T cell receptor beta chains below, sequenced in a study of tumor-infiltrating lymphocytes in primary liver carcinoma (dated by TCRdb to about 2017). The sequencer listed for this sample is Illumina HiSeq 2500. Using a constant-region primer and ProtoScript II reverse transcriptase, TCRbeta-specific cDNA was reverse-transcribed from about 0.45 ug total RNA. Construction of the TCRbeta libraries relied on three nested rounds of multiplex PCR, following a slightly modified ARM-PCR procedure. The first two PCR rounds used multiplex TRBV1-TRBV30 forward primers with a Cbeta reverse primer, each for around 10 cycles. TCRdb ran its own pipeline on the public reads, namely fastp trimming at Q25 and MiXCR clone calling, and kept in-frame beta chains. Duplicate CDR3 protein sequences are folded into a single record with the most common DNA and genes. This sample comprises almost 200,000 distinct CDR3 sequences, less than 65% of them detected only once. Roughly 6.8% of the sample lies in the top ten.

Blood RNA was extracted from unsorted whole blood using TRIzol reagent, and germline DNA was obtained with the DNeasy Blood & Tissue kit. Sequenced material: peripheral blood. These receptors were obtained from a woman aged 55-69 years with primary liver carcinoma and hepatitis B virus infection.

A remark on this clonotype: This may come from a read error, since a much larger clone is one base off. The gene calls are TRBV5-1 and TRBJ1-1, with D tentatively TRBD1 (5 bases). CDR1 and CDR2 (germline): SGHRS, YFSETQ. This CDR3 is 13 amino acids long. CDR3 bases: TGCGCCAGCAGTTCGACAGAGAACGCTGAAGCTTTCTTT. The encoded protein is CASSSTENAEAFF.

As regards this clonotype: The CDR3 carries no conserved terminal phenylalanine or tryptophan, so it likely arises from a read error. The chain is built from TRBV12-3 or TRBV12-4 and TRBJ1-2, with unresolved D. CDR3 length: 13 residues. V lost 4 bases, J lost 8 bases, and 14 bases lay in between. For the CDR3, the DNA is TGTGCCAGCAGTTGGCTTTCCCAGGACGGCTACACCGTC. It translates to CASSWLSQDGYTV.

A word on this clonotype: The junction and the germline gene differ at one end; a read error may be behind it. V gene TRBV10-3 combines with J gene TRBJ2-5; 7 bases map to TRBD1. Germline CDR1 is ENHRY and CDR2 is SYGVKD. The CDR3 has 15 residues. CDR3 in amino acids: CVISESQQGRGTQYF. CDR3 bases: TGTGTCATCAGCGAGTCACAACAGGGGCGTGGGACCCAGTACTTC.

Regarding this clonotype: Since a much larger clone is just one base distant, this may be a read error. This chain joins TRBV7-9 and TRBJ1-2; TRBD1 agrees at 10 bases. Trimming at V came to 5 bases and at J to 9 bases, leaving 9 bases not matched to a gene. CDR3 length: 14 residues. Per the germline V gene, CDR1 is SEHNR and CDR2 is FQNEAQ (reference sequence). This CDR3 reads CASSRGGQGNCYTF. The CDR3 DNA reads TGTGCCAGCAGCAGGGGGGGACAGGGGAATTGCTACACCTTC.

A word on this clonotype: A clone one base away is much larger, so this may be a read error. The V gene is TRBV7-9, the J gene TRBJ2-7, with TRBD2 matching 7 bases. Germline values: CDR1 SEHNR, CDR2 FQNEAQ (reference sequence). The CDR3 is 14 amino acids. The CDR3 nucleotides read TGTGCCATCAGCTTAACGGGAGGCGGTATCGAGCAGTACTTC. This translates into CAISLTGGGIEQYF.

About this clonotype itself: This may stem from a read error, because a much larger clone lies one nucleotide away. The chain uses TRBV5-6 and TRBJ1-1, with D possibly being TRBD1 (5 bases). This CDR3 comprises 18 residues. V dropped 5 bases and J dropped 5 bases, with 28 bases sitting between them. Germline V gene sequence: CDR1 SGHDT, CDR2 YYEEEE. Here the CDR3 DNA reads TGTGCCAGCAGGTGGTGGTCGGGGCAGGGAAGGAGGAGGACTGAAGCTTTCTTT. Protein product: CASRWWSGQGRRRTEAFF.

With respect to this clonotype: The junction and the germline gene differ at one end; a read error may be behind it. The CDR3 nucleotides read TGTGCCTGCAGTTACCGATTGAACACTGAAGCTTTCTTT. It yields the protein CACSYRLNTEAFF. The chain combines TRBV6-5 with TRBJ1-1; no clear D gene. CDR1 and CDR2 (germline): MNHEY, SVGAGI. The CDR3 is 13 amino acids.

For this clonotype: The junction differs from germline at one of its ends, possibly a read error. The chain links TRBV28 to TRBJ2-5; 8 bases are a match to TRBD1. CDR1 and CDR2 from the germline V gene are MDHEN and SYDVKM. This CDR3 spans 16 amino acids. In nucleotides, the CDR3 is TGTGCCAGCAGTTTATCCAGCGGACAGGGTCAAGAGACCCGGTACTTC. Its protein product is CASSLSSGQGQETRYF.

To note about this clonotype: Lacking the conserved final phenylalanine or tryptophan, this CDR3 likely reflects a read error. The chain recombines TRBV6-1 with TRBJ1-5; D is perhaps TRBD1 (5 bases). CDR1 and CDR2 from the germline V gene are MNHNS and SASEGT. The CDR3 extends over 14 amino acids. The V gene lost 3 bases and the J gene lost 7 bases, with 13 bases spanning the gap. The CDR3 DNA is TGTGCCAGCAGTGATGCTGTGGGGGTCCAGCCCCAGCATTTA. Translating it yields CASSDAVGVQPQHL.

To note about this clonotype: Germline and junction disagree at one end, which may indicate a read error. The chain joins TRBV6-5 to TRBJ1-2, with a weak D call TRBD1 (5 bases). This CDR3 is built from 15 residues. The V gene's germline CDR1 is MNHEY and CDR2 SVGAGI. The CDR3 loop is CVSSSSWGEFYGYTF. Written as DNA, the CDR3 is TGTGTCAGCAGTTCTTCCTGGGGGGAATTCTATGGCTACACCTTC.

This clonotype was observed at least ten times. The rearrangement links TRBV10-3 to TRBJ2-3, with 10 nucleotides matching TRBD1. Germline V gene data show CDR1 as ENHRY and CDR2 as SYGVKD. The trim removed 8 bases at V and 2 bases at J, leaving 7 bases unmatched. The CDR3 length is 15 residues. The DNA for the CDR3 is TGTGCCATCGCTGGGGGGACAGGGGCCACAGATACGCAGTATTTT. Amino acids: CAIAGGTGATDTQYF.

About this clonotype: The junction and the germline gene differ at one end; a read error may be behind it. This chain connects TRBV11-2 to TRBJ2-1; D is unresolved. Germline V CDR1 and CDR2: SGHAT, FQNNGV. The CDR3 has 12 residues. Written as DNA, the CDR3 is TGTGGCAGCAGCTTAGGTGAAAATGAGCAGTTCTTC. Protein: CGSSLGENEQFF. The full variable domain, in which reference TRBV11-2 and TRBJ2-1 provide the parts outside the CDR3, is EAGVAQSPRYKIIEKRQSVAFWCNPISGHATLYWYQQILGQGPKLLIQFQNNGVVDDSQLPKDRFSAERLKGVDSTLKIQPAKLEDSAVYLCGSSLGENEQFFGPGTRLTVL.

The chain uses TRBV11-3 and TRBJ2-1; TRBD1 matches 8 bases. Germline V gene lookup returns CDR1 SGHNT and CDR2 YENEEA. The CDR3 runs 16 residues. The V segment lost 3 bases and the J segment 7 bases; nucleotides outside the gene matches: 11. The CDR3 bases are TGTGCCAGCAGCTTTAATGGTCAGGGGGCGCAGAATGAGCAGTTCTTC. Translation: CASSFNGQGAQNEQFF.

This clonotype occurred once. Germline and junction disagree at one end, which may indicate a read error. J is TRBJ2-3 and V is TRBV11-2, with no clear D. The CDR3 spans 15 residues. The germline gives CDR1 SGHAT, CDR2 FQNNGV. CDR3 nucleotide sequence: TGTGCCAGCAGTCCGTTCATGCGGAGCACAGATATGCAGTATTTT. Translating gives CASSPFMRSTDMQYF.

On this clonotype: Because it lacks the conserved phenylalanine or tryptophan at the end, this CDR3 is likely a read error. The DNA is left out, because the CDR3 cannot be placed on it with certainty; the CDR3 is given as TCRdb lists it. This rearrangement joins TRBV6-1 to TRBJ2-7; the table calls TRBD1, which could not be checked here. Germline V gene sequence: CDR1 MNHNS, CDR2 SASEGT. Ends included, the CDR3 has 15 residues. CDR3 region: CASRAPGQGDYEQYL.

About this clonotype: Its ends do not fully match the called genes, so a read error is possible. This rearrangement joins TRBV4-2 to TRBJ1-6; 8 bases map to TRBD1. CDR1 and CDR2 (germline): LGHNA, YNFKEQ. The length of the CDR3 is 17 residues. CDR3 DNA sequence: TGTGTCAGCAGCATAGTCAGGGGGCCTGTCCATAATTCACTCCTCCACTTT. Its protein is CVSSIVRGPVHNSLLHF.

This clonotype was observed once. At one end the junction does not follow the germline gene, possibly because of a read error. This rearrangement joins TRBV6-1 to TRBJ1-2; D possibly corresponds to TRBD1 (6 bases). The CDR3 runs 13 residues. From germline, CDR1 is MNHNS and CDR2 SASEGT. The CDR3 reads CASSETGTRSYAF. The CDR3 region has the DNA TGTGCCAGCAGTGAAACAGGGACACGATCCTACGCCTTC.